The source of this TCR beta chain is a study of blood T cells in healthy people across ages. Whole-study results and caveats: Total diversity from one million sequenced T cells was likely underestimated. Bulk PBMC profiling left naive and antigen-experienced comparisons inconclusive. Researchers report that TCR beta diversity correlated strongly with naive T cell percentage.

Combining a sample-barcoded 5' primer with a J-beta primer mix, a second PCR ran for roughly 6 to 12 cycles. Every single cDNA molecule received a tag from a template-switch adaptor with 12 random nucleotides. MiXCR was run by TCRdb on the 5' RACE reads, yielding one entry per CDR3 protein. The sample lists about 1,500,000 distinct CDR3 sequences; approximately 30% were seen once. Remarks on this clonotype: The antigen is unknown.

Germline CDR1 KGHSH, CDR2 LQKENI. With V trimmed by 4 bases and J by 2 bases, 10 bases remained unmatched. This CDR3 region has 18 residues. V and J are TRBV18 and TRBJ2-1; TRBD2 matches at 11 bases. Sequencing used blood. This clonotype was sampled from a woman aged 25 to 39 in good health. CDR3 amino acids: CASSHDGQLAGAYNEQFF. As DNA, the CDR3 is TGTGCCAGCTCACACGACGGGCAACTAGCGGGAGCCTACAATGAGCAGTTCTTC.